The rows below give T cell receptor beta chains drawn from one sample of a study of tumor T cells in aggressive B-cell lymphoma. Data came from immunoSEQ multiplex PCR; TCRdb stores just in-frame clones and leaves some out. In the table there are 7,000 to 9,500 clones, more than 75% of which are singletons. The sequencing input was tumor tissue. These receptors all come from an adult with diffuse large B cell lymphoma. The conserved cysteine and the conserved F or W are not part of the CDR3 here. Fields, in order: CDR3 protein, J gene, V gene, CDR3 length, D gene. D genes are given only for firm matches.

CDR3: ASSISSGPHSPLH; J: TRBJ1-6; V: TRBV19; length: 13; D: .
CDR3: ASSVAGWSSYNEQF; J: TRBJ2-1; V: TRBV25-1; length: 14; D: TRBD2
CDR3: ASSLDGTAIYGYT; J: TRBJ1-2; V: TRBV7-6; length: 13; D: TRBD1
CDR3: ASSVGADTEAF; J: TRBJ1-1; V: TRBV18; length: 11; D: .
CDR3: ASSVVNQPQH; J: TRBJ1-5; V: TRBV6-1; length: 10; D: .
CDR3: ASSQAINQPQH; J: TRBJ1-5; V: TRBV19; length: 11; D: .
CDR3: ASSYSGTSYEQY; J: TRBJ2-7; V: TRBV6-5; length: 12; D: .
CDR3: SERAPGDTQY; J: TRBJ2-3; V: TRBV29-1; length: 10; D: .
CDR3: ASSPGLAGISSYNEQF; J: TRBJ2-1; V: TRBV5-6; length: 16; D: TRBD2
CDR3: ATSRRDSGKNEQF; J: TRBJ2-1; V: TRBV15; length: 13; D: .
CDR3: ASSSQGYEQY; J: TRBJ2-7; V: TRBV5-1; length: 10; D: .
CDR3: ASSFETGSTLTAGYT; J: TRBJ1-2; V: TRBV7-6; length: 15; D: .
CDR3: ASSLVSGGFYEQY; J: TRBJ2-7; V: TRBV5-6; length: 13; D: TRBD1
CDR3: ASSLAGGLESYNEQF; J: TRBJ2-1; V: TRBV5-6; length: 15; D: TRBD2
CDR3: ASRATGLAQPQH; J: TRBJ1-5; V: TRBV2; length: 12; D: .
CDR3: ASSVVTSSSEAF; J: TRBJ1-1; V: TRBV9; length: 12; D: .
CDR3: ASTSRGTAGHYGYT; J: TRBJ1-2; V: TRBV7-9; length: 14; D: .
CDR3: ASSLVAGGGETQY; J: TRBJ2-5; V: TRBV5-4; length: 13; D: TRBD2
CDR3: ASSLVGVGTEAF; J: TRBJ1-1; V: TRBV5-6; length: 12; D: .
CDR3: ASSYSATGIEQY; J: TRBJ2-7; V: TRBV6-5; length: 12; D: TRBD1